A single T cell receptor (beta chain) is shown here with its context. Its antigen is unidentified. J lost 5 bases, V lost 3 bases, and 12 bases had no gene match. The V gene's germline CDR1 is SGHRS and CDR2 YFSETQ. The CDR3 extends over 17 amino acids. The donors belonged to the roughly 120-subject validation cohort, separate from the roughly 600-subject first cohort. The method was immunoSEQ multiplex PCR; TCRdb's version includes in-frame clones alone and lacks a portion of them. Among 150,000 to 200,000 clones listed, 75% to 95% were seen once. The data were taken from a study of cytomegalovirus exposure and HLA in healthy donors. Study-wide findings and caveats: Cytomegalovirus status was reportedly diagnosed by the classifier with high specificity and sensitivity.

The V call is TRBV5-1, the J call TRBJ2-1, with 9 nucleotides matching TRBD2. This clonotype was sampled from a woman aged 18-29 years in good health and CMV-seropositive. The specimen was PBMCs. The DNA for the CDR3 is TGCGCCAGCAGCTGGGCCTCGGGGGCGGGAGGGCACAATGAGCAGTTCTTC. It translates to CASSWASGAGGHNEQFF.